Each of the 3 T cell receptor beta chains below was sequenced from the same sample in a study of early T cells in non-severe SARS-CoV-2 infection. A single record per CDR3 protein comes from TCRdb applying MiXCR to the 5' RACE reads. Of 35,000 to 40,000 distinct CDR3 sequences in the sample, less than 6.5% were seen once. Sample: whole blood. Receptors originate from an adult who was a healthcare worker with PCR-confirmed SARS-CoV-2 infection or an uninfected control (not recorded which).

This clonotype was observed many times. The rearrangement joins TRBV5-1 to TRBJ2-7; possibly TRBD1 for D (6 bases). Trimming pared 1 base from V and 1 base from J, leaving 15 bases between. This CDR3 spans 16 amino acids. Germline values: CDR1 SGHRS, CDR2 YFSETQ. CDR3 loop: CASSLRQGPKSYEQYF. CDR3 DNA sequence: TGCGCCAGCAGCTTGAGGCAGGGGCCGAAATCCTACGAGCAGTACTTC.

This clonotype was counted at least ten times. This chain links TRBV7-9 with TRBJ1-1, with D unclear. Between the trimmed V and J ends, which lost 2 bases and 3 bases, there was a span of 7 bases. Germline V CDR1 and CDR2: SEHNR, FQNEAQ (reference sequence). The CDR3 length is 13 residues. This CDR3 reads CASSLIPDTEAFF. The CDR3 nucleotides read TGTGCCAGCAGCTTAATCCCGGACACTGAAGCTTTCTTT.

This clonotype appeared a few times. This may stem from a read error, because a much larger clone lies one nucleotide away. The chain uses TRBV28 and TRBJ1-2; a weak D match, TRBD1 (5 bases). This CDR3 has 12 amino acids. Germline CDR1 MDHEN, CDR2 SYDVKM. CDR3 protein: CATGEANCGYTF. The CDR3 region has the DNA TGTGCTACGGGGGAAGCTAACTGTGGCTACACCTTC.